A selection of T cell receptor beta chains follows, all from one sample in a study of stem cell transplantation in POMP-related autoinflammatory disease. Sequencing was performed with immunoSEQ multiplex PCR; in TCRdb, only in-frame clones are kept and a portion is missing. The sample contains thousands of clones, 88% of which appear only once. This material consisted of CD8+ T cells from PBMCs, taken after stem cell transplantation. The source is a human patient with POMP-related autoinflammation and immune dysregulation (PRAID). Some T cells may be graft donor cells. Each CDR3 is given with its conserved first and last residue.

j_gene,len,v_gene,CDR3aa
TRBJ1-6,14,TRBV5-4,CASSSNGGNSPLHF
TRBJ1-2,11,TRBV6-1,CASSEYGGYTF
TRBJ1-5,14,TRBV27,CASSRTDSNQPQHF
TRBJ2-1,17,TRBV5-6,CASSLANGVGSYNEQFF
TRBJ2-1,17,TRBV28,CASSPLSSGNQNNEQFF
TRBJ2-4,15,TRBV7-8,CASSPDRLAKNIQYF
TRBJ2-1,19,TRBV10-3,CAISPVPGQGPIPYNEQFF
TRBJ1-1,13,TRBV29-1,CSVGGQLNTEAFF
TRBJ2-7,13,TRBV10-3,CAVGEIGGVEQYF
TRBJ2-1,16,TRBV7-2,CASSDTSGASYNEQFF
TRBJ1-4,14,TRBV5-4,CASSLAGGGGKLFF
TRBJ1-1,13,TRBV7-9,CASSLTGGAEAFF
TRBJ2-1,17,TRBV28,CASSFPRPGQGANEQFF
TRBJ1-4,16,TRBV5-1,CASSLRTGAPNEKLFF
TRBJ1-2,14,TRBV6-2/TRBV6-3,CASSYYPTGTGYTF
TRBJ2-5,13,TRBV12-3/TRBV12-4,CASSRRGGETQYF
TRBJ2-7,16,TRBV5-6,CASSGPGGTGSYEQYF
TRBJ2-1,16,TRBV4-1,CASSQLLAGGPNVQFF
TRBJ1-2,15,TRBV9,CASSVEKGAGYGYTF
TRBJ1-5,17,TRBV19,CASSTRSTGVGNQPQHF